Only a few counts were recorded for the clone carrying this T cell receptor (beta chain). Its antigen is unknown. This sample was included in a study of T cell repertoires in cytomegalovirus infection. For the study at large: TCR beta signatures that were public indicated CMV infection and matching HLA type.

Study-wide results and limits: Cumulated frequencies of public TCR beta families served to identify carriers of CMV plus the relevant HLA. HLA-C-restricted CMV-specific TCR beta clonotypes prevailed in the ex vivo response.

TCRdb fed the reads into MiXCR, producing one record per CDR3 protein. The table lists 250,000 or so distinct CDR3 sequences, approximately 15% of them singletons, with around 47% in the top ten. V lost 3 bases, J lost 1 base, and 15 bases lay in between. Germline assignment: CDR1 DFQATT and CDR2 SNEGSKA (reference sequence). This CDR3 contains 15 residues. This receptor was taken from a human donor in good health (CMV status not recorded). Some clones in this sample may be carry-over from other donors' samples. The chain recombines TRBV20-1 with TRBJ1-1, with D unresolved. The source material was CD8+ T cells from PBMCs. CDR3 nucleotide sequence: TGCAGTGCTAGCCGTTACAAAGGCCAGAACACTGAAGCTTTCTTT. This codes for CSASRYKGQNTEAFF.